The 8 T cell receptor beta chains presented below share a single source sample, sequenced in a study of OX40 agonist ivuxolimab in advanced cancers. The data were produced by immunoSEQ multiplex PCR, yet TCRdb's version contains in-frame clones alone and is incomplete. The repertoire holds 50,000 or so clones, with about 88% as singletons. Material: CD4+ or CD8+ T cells sorted from blood, obtained in a trial of the OX40 agonist ivuxolimab. The source of these receptors is an adult with an advanced solid tumor such as melanoma, head and neck, liver or kidney cancer.

J is TRBJ2-2 and V is TRBV7-9; D remains ambiguous. The CDR3 contains 16 residues. Looked up from germline, CDR1 is SEHNR and CDR2 is FQNEAQ (reference sequence). Trimming pared 3 bases from V and 4 bases from J, leaving 15 bases between. The CDR3 region is CASSLLAASGTGELFF. As DNA, the CDR3 is TGTGCCAGCAGCTTGCTGGCGGCTTCGGGCACCGGGGAGCTGTTTTTT.

The J gene is TRBJ2-7, the V gene TRBV29-1; perhaps D is TRBD1 or TRBD2 (5 bases each). CDR3 size: 11 residues. Germline V gene lookup returns CDR1 SQVTM and CDR2 ANQGSEA. The V gene lost 7 bases and the J gene lost 3 bases, with 10 bases spanning the gap. The CDR3, as DNA: TGCAGCGGGGGGTCCAGCTACGAGCAGTACTTC. Protein: CSGGSSYEQYF.

CDR3: CASSPGGQLSYNEQFF. DNA for the CDR3: TGTGCCAGCAGCCCCGGAGGTCAACTCTCCTACAATGAGCAGTTCTTC. J is TRBJ2-1 and V is TRBV7-2; D is perhaps TRBD2 (5 bases). The ends were cut back, 5 bases at V and 0 bases at J, with 14 bases in the middle. This CDR3 comprises 16 residues. The germline V gene encodes CDR1 SGHTA and CDR2 FQGNSA.

V and J are TRBV6-5 and TRBJ1-2, with D possibly being TRBD1 (5 bases). V lost 6 bases, J lost 8 bases, and 19 bases lay in between. CDR1 and CDR2 from the germline V gene are MNHEY and SVGAGI. The CDR3 is 14 amino acids. The CDR3 DNA sequence: TGTGCCAGCAGGGGGTTGGGGACCGGGCAGGGCTACACCTTC. Its protein product is CASRGLGTGQGYTF.

V and J are TRBV5-1 and TRBJ2-3; tentatively, D is TRBD1 or TRBD2 (5 bases each). Germline lookup yields CDR1 SGHRS and CDR2 YFSETQ. V was cut by 0 bases and J by 6 bases, with 11 bases left in between. This CDR3 is built from 14 residues. The CDR3 DNA is TGCGCCAGCAGCTTGGGGGACCTTGGGGATACGCAGTATTTT. Protein product: CASSLGDLGDTQYF.

J is TRBJ2-3 and V is TRBV11-2, with D uncertain. Germline values: CDR1 SGHAT, CDR2 FQNNGV. V gave up 3 bases and J gave up 0 bases, with 7 bases separating them. The CDR3 length is 14 residues. CDR3 in amino acids: CASSFGVSTDTQYF. CDR3 in DNA: TGTGCCAGCAGCTTTGGGGTGAGCACAGATACGCAGTATTTT.

This clone showed up just once. The chain links TRBV5-1 to TRBJ2-1; D remains unclear. CDR1 is SGHRS and CDR2 is YFSETQ in the germline V gene. Trimming cost V 1 base and J 0 bases, with 8 bases left between them. The CDR3 extends over 15 amino acids. CDR3 residues: CASSLSGSSYNEQFF. CDR3 DNA sequence: TGCGCCAGCAGCTTGTCAGGAAGCTCCTACAATGAGCAGTTCTTC.

The CDR3 sequence: CASSLTGTSTDTQYF. DNA for the CDR3: TGTGCCAGCAGCTTAACCGGGACTAGCACAGATACGCAGTATTTT. This sequence joins TRBV7-3 and TRBJ2-3, with a possible D match to TRBD2 (6 bases). The V end lost 0 bases, the J end lost 0 bases, and 7 bases lay between the germline ends. The CDR3 loop spans 15 amino acids. The germline V gene encodes CDR1 SGHTA and CDR2 FQGTGA.